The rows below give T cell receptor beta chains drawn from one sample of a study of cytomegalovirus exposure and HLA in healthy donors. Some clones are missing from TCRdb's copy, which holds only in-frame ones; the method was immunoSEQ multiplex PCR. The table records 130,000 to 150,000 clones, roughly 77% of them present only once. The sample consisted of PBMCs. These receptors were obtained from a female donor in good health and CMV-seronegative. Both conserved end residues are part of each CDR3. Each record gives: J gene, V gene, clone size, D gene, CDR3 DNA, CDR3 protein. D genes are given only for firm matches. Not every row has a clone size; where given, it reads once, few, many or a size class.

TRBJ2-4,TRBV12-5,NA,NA,TGTGCTAGTGGTTTGCCCAGGGTCGGACCCCCGGTCAAAAACATTCAGTACTTC,CASGLPRVGPPVKNIQYF
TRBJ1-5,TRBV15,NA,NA,TGTGCCACCAGCCCGTCGGGGGGAAGGCTGACTCAGCCCCAGCATTTT,CATSPSGGRLTQPQHF
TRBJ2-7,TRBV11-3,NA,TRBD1,TGTGCCAGCAGCTTTGCCAGGGGGCACGAGCAGTACTTC,CASSFARGHEQYF
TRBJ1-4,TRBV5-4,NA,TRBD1,TGTGCCAGCAGCTTTGGTGGGGGACAGGGACCCAGTAAAGGTGAAAAACTGTTTTTT,CASSFGGGQGPSKGEKLFF
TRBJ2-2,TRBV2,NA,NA,TGTGCCAGCAGTCTTACCGGGGAGCTGTTTTTT,CASSLTGELFF
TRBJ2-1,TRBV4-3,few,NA,TGCGCCAGCAGCCAAGTCGGGTATTACAATGAGCAGTTCTTC,CASSQVGYYNEQFF
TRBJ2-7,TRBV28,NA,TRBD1,TGTGCCAGCAGTTTAGATCAGGGGGCGCGTGAGCAGTACTTC,CASSLDQGAREQYF
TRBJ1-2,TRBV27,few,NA,TGTGCCAGCAGCCAAGGGGCCTACTATGGCTACACCTTC,CASSQGAYYGYTF
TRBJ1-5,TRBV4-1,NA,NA,TGCGCCAGCAGCCAAGAGAGGGTGTTTCCTCAGCCCCAGCATTTT,CASSQERVFPQPQHF
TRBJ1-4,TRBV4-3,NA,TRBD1,TGCGCCAGCAGCCAAGATGCAGGGGGCACTAATGAAAAACTGTTTTTT,CASSQDAGGTNEKLFF
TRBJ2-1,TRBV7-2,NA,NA,TGTGCCAGCAGCTTTAACCGGGACTGGCAAAATAATGAGCAGTTCTTC,CASSFNRDWQNNEQFF
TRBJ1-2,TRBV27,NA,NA,TGTGCCAGCAAGACAGTGGACTATGGCTACACCTTC,CASKTVDYGYTF
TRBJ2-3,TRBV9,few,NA,TGTGCCAGCAGCGTCAATACTAGGTCCAGCACAGATACGCAGTATTTT,CASSVNTRSSTDTQYF
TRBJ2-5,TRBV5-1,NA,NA,TGCGCCAGCAGCTTCACAGGGCCTCAAGAGACCCAGTACTTC,CASSFTGPQETQYF
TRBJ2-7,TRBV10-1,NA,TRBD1,TGCGCCAGCAGTGAGTACAGGGGGCCCGACTACGAGCAGTACTTC,CASSEYRGPDYEQYF
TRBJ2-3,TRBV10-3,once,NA,TGTGCCATCAGTGGTGGGGGGATTAGCACAGATACGCAGTATTTT,CAISGGGISTDTQYF
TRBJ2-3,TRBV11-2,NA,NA,TGTGCCAGCAGCTTAGCCAGAGATACGCAGTATTTT,CASSLARDTQYF
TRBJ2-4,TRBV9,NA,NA,TGTGCCAGCAGCGTAGGAGGGATAGCCAAAAACATTCAGTACTTC,CASSVGGIAKNIQYF
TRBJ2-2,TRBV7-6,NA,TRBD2,TGTGCCAGCAGCGGGACTAGCGGTATCACCGGGGAGCTGTTTTTT,CASSGTSGITGELFF
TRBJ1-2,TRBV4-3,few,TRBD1,TGCGCCAGCAGCCAAAGAAGGACAGGGGTATATGGCTACACCTTC,CASSQRRTGVYGYTF
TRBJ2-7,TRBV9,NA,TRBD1,TGTGCCAGCTCCCCCGGGACAGGGGACCCCTTGGAGCAGTACTTC,CASSPGTGDPLEQYF
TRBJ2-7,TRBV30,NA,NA,TGTGCCTGGAGTGTGGTGTTTCGCGAGCAGTACTTC,CAWSVVFREQYF
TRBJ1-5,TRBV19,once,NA,TGTGCCAGTAGCCGCCGGGGTCCGCAGCCCCAGCATTTT,CASSRRGPQPQHF
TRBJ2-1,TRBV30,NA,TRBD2,TGTGCCTGGAGTGGCGGGAGGGTCGACAGTGAGCAGTTCTTC,CAWSGGRVDSEQFF
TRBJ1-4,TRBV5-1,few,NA,TGCGCCAGCAGCGGCGAGGCGGGGGGCGCCGAAAAACTGTTTTTT,CASSGEAGGAEKLFF
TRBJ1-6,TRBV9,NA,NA,TGTGCCAGCGGGAGAAGGTCCTATAATTCACCCCTCCACTTT,CASGRRSYNSPLHF
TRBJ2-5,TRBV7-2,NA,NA,TGTGCCAGCAGCGCACCAGCAGGGGAGTCGGAGACCCAGTACTTC,CASSAPAGESETQYF